The 27 T cell receptor beta chains below come from one sample, sequenced in a study of cytomegalovirus exposure and HLA in healthy donors. Repertoires were generated with immunoSEQ multiplex PCR, while TCRdb's copy carries only in-frame clones and drops some. This table holds under 100,000 clones, around 95% found once. Specimen: PBMCs. The receptors stem from a woman between 18 and 29 years old in good health and CMV-seronegative.

V and J are TRBV7-9 and TRBJ1-3, with D possibly TRBD1 on 6 matching bases. This CDR3 comprises 14 residues. The germline V and J ends were trimmed by 5 bases and 0 bases, with 8 bases remaining between them. Germline CDR1 reads SEHNR; CDR2 reads FQNEAQ (reference sequence). The CDR3 reads CASSTTGSGNTIYF. The CDR3 region has the DNA TGTGCCAGCAGCACGACAGGCTCTGGAAACACCATATATTTT.

The chain is built from TRBV7-8 and TRBJ1-2; TRBD1 is a possible D gene (5 bases). Germline values: CDR1 SGHVS, CDR2 FQNEAQ. The CDR3 covers 15 residues. V was cut by 4 bases and J by 7 bases, with 19 bases left in between. CDR3 sequence reads: CASSSRLMTGVGYTF. The CDR3 bases are TGTGCCAGCAGCTCCCGATTGATGACGGGGGTTGGCTACACCTTC.

This clone was detected once. The chain's CDR3 is CASSDLRTDQPQHF. CDR3 nucleotide sequence: TGTGCCAGCAGTGACTTAAGGACAGATCAGCCCCAGCATTTT. V and J are TRBV6-1 and TRBJ1-5, with D possibly being TRBD1 (6 bases). CDR1 MNHNS and CDR2 SASEGT come from the germline V gene. Trimming removed 3 bases from V and 5 bases from J, with 11 bases in between. This CDR3 has 14 residues.

The rearrangement joins TRBV7-9 to TRBJ1-4; D is possibly TRBD1 (5 bases). This CDR3 contains 14 residues. Per the germline V gene, CDR1 is SEHNR and CDR2 is FQNEAQ (reference sequence). V shed 5 bases and J shed 4 bases, with 11 bases lying between them. Here the CDR3 reads CASSQGRDNEKLFF. CDR3 bases: TGTGCCAGCAGCCAGGGAAGAGATAATGAAAAACTGTTTTTT.

V and J are TRBV9 and TRBJ2-5; 7 bases agree with TRBD2. This CDR3 contains 16 residues. Losses at the gene ends were 0 bases for V and 2 bases for J; bases not matched to a gene: 7. The germline V gene has CDR1 SGDLS and CDR2 YYNGEE. The chain's CDR3 is CASSVGNSGLQETQYF. The CDR3 DNA sequence: TGTGCCAGCAGCGTAGGGAATAGCGGGCTTCAAGAGACCCAGTACTTC. Full variable domain (missing parts from reference TRBV9 and TRBJ2-5): DSGVTQTPKHLITATGQRVTLRCSPRSGDLSVYWYQQSLDQGLQFLIQYYNGEERAKGNILERFSAQQFPDLHSELNLSSLELGDSALYFCASSVGNSGLQETQYFGPGTRLLVL.

The chain combines TRBV19 with TRBJ2-3; D is possibly TRBD2 (5 bases). The V gene lost 7 bases and the J gene lost 2 bases, with 13 bases spanning the gap. This CDR3 region has 14 residues. Germline V gene sequence: CDR1 LNHDA, CDR2 SQIVND (reference sequence). This CDR3 is CASTSTGNTDTQYF. CDR3 sequence (DNA): TGTGCCAGTACTTCAACCGGGAACACAGATACGCAGTATTTT.

V usage is TRBV18 and J usage is TRBJ2-7, with TRBD1 matching over 10 bases. The V and J ends lost 1 base and 0 bases, in that order; junction bases with no gene match: 6. The V gene's germline CDR1 is KGHSH and CDR2 LQKENI. The CDR3 has 17 residues. CDR3 coding DNA: TGTGCCAGCTCACCACGACAGGGGGCGACGAGCTCCTACGAGCAGTACTTC. Translated, it gives CASSPRQGATSSYEQYF.

Of note for this clone: The sample contains more than one DNA sequence encoding this CDR3. V is TRBV5-1 and J is TRBJ2-7, with 11 bases aligning to TRBD1. Germline-derived CDR1 and CDR2 are SGHRS and YFSETQ. The V and J ends lost 2 bases and 3 bases, in that order; junction bases with no gene match: 1. This CDR3 is built from 14 residues. CDR3 DNA sequence: TGCGCCAGCAGCTTAGGGACAGGGGGCTACGAGCAGTACTTC. Translation gives CASSLGTGGYEQYF.

This chain connects TRBV4-1 to TRBJ2-1, with 11 positions matching TRBD1. CDR1 MGHRA and CDR2 YSYEKL come from the germline V gene. The CDR3 contains 15 residues. The junction had 6 bases not matched to a gene; V was cut back by 4 bases and J by 7 bases. CDR3 nucleotide sequence: TGCGCCAGCAGCCCCCGGACAGGGGGCGGGAATGAGCAGTTCTTC. This encodes CASSPRTGGGNEQFF.

This chain uses TRBV7-2 with TRBJ2-1; 7 nucleotides align to TRBD2. Per the germline V gene, CDR1 is SGHTA and CDR2 is FQGNSA. Trimming at V came to 5 bases and at J to 7 bases, leaving 14 bases not matched to a gene. The CDR3 contains 16 residues. Written as DNA, the CDR3 is TGTGCCAGCAGCCGATTGGGGGGGGTTTTGGGGAATGAGCAGTTCTTC. It is translated as CASSRLGGVLGNEQFF.

The CDR3 reads CSVGSLSYTF. DNA of the CDR3: TGCAGCGTTGGCAGTCTCAGCTACACCTTC. The J gene is TRBJ1-2, the V gene TRBV29-1; D not resolved. Germline lookup yields CDR1 SQVTM and CDR2 ANQGSEA. This CDR3 contains 10 residues. Between the trimmed V and J ends, which lost 4 bases and 9 bases, there was a span of 9 bases.

The genes are TRBV7-2 and TRBJ1-1, with D maybe TRBD1 (5 bases). The ends were cut back, 5 bases at V and 6 bases at J, with 10 bases in the middle. This CDR3 contains 12 residues. The germline V gene encodes CDR1 SGHTA and CDR2 FQGNSA. The CDR3 sequence is CASSHLRAEAFF. CDR3 nucleotide sequence: TGTGCCAGCAGCCACCTCAGGGCTGAAGCTTTCTTT. The whole variable domain, remainder taken from reference TRBV7-2 and TRBJ1-1, is GAGVSQSPSNKVTEKGKDVELRCDPISGHTALYWYRQSLGQGLEFLIYFQGNSAPDKSGLPSDRFSAERTGGSVSTLTIQRTQQEDSAVYLCASSHLRAEAFFGQGTRLTVV.

V usage is TRBV19 and J usage is TRBJ2-6; 8 nucleotides line up with TRBD1. V was pared by 7 bases and J by 0 bases, with 14 bases of the junction left unmatched. The CDR3 covers 19 residues. CDR1 and CDR2 from the germline V gene are LNHDA and SQIVND (reference sequence). The CDR3 loop is CASTYRGMLFSSGANVLTF. In nucleotides, the CDR3 is TGTGCCAGTACATACAGGGGGATGCTTTTTAGCTCTGGGGCCAACGTCCTGACTTTC.

The chain has TRBV5-5 and TRBJ1-5; D not certain. CDR3 length: 15 amino acids. The ends were cut back, 4 bases at V and 0 bases at J, with 11 bases in the middle. The germline V gene encodes CDR1 SGHKS and CDR2 YYEKEE (reference sequence). The CDR3 region has the DNA TGTGCCAGCAGCCCCGACGGGATTAGCAATCAGCCCCAGCATTTT. This translates into CASSPDGISNQPQHF.

This chain links TRBV27 with TRBJ1-1; TRBD1 matches at 7 bases. Looked up from germline, CDR1 is MNHEY and CDR2 is SMNVEV (reference sequence). The CDR3 has 15 amino acids. J was trimmed by 4 bases and V by 1 base; bases with no gene match: 6. CDR3 region: CASSLFSGGGTEAFF. DNA of the CDR3: TGTGCCAGCAGTTTATTTTCAGGGGGTGGCACTGAAGCTTTCTTT.

The chain recombines TRBV4-3 with TRBJ2-2, with 9 bases fitting TRBD1. The CDR3 runs 15 residues. Germline values: CDR1 LGHNA, CDR2 YSLEER. Germline trimming cut 4 bases from V and 4 bases from J; bases unmatched to any gene: 4. The CDR3 DNA follows: TGCGCCAGCAGCCTAGGGACAGGGAGCACCGGGGAGCTGTTTTTT. Protein sequence: CASSLGTGSTGELFF.

The chain employs TRBV9 and TRBJ1-1, with TRBD1 as a possible D gene (6 bases). This CDR3 spans 12 amino acids. V was clipped by 4 bases and J by 12 bases, with 16 bases between them. Germline V CDR1 and CDR2: SGDLS, YYNGEE. DNA of the CDR3: TGTGCCAGCAGCCTGGGAGGGGGTTTAACTTTCTTT. Amino acids: CASSLGGGLTFF.

The J gene is TRBJ1-1, the V gene TRBV19; no definite D call. The CDR3 has 15 amino acids. Trimming pared 3 bases from V and 4 bases from J, leaving 15 bases between. Germline values: CDR1 LNHDA, CDR2 SQIVND (reference sequence). CDR3 protein: CASSISVGRITEAFF. The CDR3 region has the DNA TGTGCCAGTAGTATTTCGGTCGGCAGGATCACTGAAGCTTTCTTT.

This clone has just one count. The rearrangement links TRBV6-5 to TRBJ2-6; no clear D. Germline CDR1 reads MNHEY; CDR2 reads SVGAGI. Trimming shortened V by 2 bases and J by 0 bases, and 5 bases separated the two germline ends. CDR3 length: 15 amino acids. The CDR3 region has the DNA TGTGCCAGCAGTTACAGCTACTCTGGGGCCAACGTCCTGACTTTC. Amino acid sequence: CASSYSYSGANVLTF.

The V gene is TRBV5-1, the J gene TRBJ2-3; 7 bases match TRBD2. Germline V CDR1 and CDR2: SGHRS, YFSETQ. This CDR3 region has 15 residues. J was trimmed by 1 base and V by 0 bases; bases with no gene match: 2. CDR3 DNA: TGCGCCAGCAGCTTGGCTAGCGGAGGCACAGATACGCAGTATTTT. Its translation: CASSLASGGTDTQYF.

V and J are TRBV7-2 and TRBJ1-5; the D gene is possibly TRBD1 (5 bases). V was trimmed by 3 bases and J by 4 bases, leaving 10 bases between them. The CDR3 loop spans 14 amino acids. CDR1 and CDR2 from the germline V gene are SGHTA and FQGNSA. This CDR3 reads CASSFNSGNQPQHF. CDR3 DNA sequence: TGTGCCAGCAGCTTTAACTCAGGGAATCAGCCCCAGCATTTT.

In its sample, this clone was seen once. The V gene is TRBV6-6, the J gene TRBJ1-1; no definite D call. V lost 4 bases, J lost 0 bases, and 9 bases lay in between. Germline assignment: CDR1 MNHNY and CDR2 SVGAGI (reference sequence). CDR3 size: 14 residues. The CDR3 DNA is TGTGCCAGCAGTTCCCGGACTGTGAACACTGAAGCTTTCTTT. It is translated as CASSSRTVNTEAFF.

The chain combines TRBV18 with TRBJ2-7, with D perhaps TRBD1 (6 bases). Deletions cut 4 bases from V and 3 bases from J, with 13 bases between. The CDR3 sequence is 14 residues long. Germline loops: CDR1 KGHSH, CDR2 LQKENI. For the CDR3, the DNA is TGTGCCAGCTCACTACAGGGAGCCGGCTACGAGCAGTACTTC. As protein: CASSLQGAGYEQYF.

This clone was detected once. The V call is TRBV7-2, the J call TRBJ2-7, with a tentative D call TRBD2 (6 bases). The V gene lost 3 bases and the J gene lost 3 bases, with 15 bases spanning the gap. The CDR3 covers 15 residues. The germline gives CDR1 SGHTA, CDR2 FQGNSA. The CDR3 DNA sequence: TGTGCCAGCAGCTTGTCGGAGGGGTTCAGCTACGAGCAGTACTTC. The encoded protein is CASSLSEGFSYEQYF.

The chain uses TRBV28 and TRBJ1-2, with 7 bases that match TRBD1. Germline assignment: CDR1 MDHEN and CDR2 SYDVKM. This CDR3 spans 13 amino acids. The junction had 7 bases not matched to a gene; V was cut back by 6 bases and J by 6 bases. CDR3 sequence: CASSPGTVNGYTF. Written as DNA, the CDR3 is TGTGCCAGCAGCCCCGGGACAGTAAATGGCTACACCTTC.

V is TRBV4-1 and J is TRBJ2-3; D is undetermined. Germline CDR1 is MGHRA and CDR2 is YSYEKL. CDR3 length equals 16 residues. V dropped 3 bases and J dropped 0 bases, with 13 bases sitting between them. The CDR3 here is CASSHPPSASTDTQYF. CDR3 sequence (DNA): TGCGCCAGCAGCCATCCCCCTAGTGCTAGCACAGATACGCAGTATTTT.

The chain carries TRBV7-6 and TRBJ1-1; D not resolved. Trimming took 2 bases from V and 2 from J, leaving 9 bases between them. The CDR3 extends over 14 amino acids. Germline V gene lookup returns CDR1 SGHVS and CDR2 FNYEAQ. CDR3 in amino acids: CASSLMAVNTEAFF. The CDR3 nucleotides are TGTGCCAGCAGCTTAATGGCGGTTAACACTGAAGCTTTCTTT. The entire variable domain, with the rest obtained from reference TRBV7-6 and TRBJ1-1, is as follows: GAGVSQSPRYKVTKRGQDVALRCDPISGHVSLYWYRQALGQGPEFLTYFNYEAQQDKSGLPNDRFSAERPEGSISTLTIQRTEQRDSAMYRCASSLMAVNTEAFFGQGTRLTVV.